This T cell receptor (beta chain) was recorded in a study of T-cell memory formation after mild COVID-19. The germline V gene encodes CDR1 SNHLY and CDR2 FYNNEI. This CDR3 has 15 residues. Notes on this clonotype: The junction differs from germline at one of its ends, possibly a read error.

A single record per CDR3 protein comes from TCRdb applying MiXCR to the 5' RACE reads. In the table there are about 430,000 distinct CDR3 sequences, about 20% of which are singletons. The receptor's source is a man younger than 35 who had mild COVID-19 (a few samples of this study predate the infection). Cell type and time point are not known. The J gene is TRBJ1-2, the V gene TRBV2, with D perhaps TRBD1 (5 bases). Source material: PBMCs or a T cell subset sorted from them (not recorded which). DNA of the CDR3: TGTGCAAGCAGTAAGGGCGGGGGAGCTAACTATGGCTACACCTTC. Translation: CASSKGGGANYGYTF.